This TCR beta chain was identified during a study of T cell responses to AZD1222 COVID-19 vaccine. Points from the study as a whole: Rises in breadth and depth of Spike-specific TCRs came after two AZD1222 doses.

Some clones are missing from TCRdb's copy, which holds only in-frame ones; the method was immunoSEQ multiplex PCR. The table shows about 140,000 clones, with just over 90% occurring only once. CDR1 is LNHNV, CDR2 YYDKDF, per germline (reference sequence). The length of the CDR3 is 17 residues. J was trimmed by 4 bases and V by 3 bases; bases with no gene match: 12. Second-dose groups at about 4 or about 12 weeks were pooled. A word on this clone: The antigen remains undetermined.

The V and J genes are TRBV15 and TRBJ1-1; TRBD1 agrees at 9 bases. The sample consisted of peripheral blood, taken 28 days after the second AZD1222 dose. The receptor's source is an adult who received the AZD1222 COVID-19 vaccine. DNA of the CDR3: TGTGCCACCAGCAGCCGGGACAGGGTGGGAGAACGCACTGAAGCTTTCTTT. Translated: CATSSRDRVGERTEAFF.